The text below deals with one T cell receptor (beta chain). From germline, CDR1 is SGHTA and CDR2 FQGNSA. J gave up 1 base and V 3 bases, and 1 base lay outside the gene matches. This CDR3 region has 14 residues. This record comes from a study of T cell changes during pregnancy in multiple sclerosis. Sequenced by immunoSEQ multiplex PCR; TCRdb stores in-frame clones only, minus some. The sample comprises under 60,000 clones, 92% of which are singletons, and 0.25% rests with the top ten. This receptor was taken from a female donor with multiple sclerosis, enrolled in a pregnancy study. Sample: CD4+ T cells from peripheral blood mononuclear cells, taken in the third trimester of pregnancy. The V gene is TRBV7-2, the J gene TRBJ1-1; 8 bases are shared with TRBD1. For the CDR3, the DNA is TGTGCCAGCAGCTTCGGACAGGGGAACACTGAAGCTTTCTTT. Protein product: CASSFGQGNTEAFF.